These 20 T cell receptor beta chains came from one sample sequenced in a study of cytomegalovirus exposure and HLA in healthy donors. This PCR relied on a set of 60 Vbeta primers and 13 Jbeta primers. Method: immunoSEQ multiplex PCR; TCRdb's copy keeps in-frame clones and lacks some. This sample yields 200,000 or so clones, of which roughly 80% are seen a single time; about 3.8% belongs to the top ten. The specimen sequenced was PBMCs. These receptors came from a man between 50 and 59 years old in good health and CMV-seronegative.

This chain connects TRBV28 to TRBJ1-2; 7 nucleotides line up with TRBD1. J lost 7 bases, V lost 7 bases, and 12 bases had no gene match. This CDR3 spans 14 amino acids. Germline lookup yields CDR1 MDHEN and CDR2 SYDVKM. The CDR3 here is CASTASGGIAGYTF. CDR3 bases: TGTGCCAGCACCGCATCAGGGGGTATTGCTGGCTACACCTTC.

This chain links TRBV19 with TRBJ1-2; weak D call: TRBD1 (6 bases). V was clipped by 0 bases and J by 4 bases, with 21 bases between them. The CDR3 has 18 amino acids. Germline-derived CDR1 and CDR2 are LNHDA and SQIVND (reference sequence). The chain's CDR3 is CASSIETQQGIPFYGYTF. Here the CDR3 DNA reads TGTGCCAGTAGTATAGAAACTCAACAGGGAATACCCTTCTATGGCTACACCTTC. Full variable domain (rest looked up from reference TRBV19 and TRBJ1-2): DGGITQSPKYLFRKEGQNVTLSCEQNLNHDAMYWYRQDPGQGLRLIYYSQIVNDFQKGDIAEGYSVSREKKESFPLTVTSAQKNPTAFYLCASSIETQQGIPFYGYTFGSGTRLTVV.

CDR3 in DNA: TGCGCCAGCAGGGACAGGGTCACCGGGGAGCTGTTTTTT. Its translation is CASRDRVTGELFF. The chain recombines TRBV23-1 with TRBJ2-2; 8 nucleotides line up with TRBD1. TRBV23-1 is sorted into the ORF group, with uncertain function. V shed 6 bases, J shed 4 bases, and the junction held 1 base outside the gene matches. There are 13 residues in the CDR3.

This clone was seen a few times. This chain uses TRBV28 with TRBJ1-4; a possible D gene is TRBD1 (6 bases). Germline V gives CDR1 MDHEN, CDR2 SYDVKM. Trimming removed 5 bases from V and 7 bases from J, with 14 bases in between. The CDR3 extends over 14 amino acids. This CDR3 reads CASSGGGQGEKLFF. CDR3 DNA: TGTGCCAGCAGTGGGGGGGGGCAGGGTGAAAAACTGTTTTTT.

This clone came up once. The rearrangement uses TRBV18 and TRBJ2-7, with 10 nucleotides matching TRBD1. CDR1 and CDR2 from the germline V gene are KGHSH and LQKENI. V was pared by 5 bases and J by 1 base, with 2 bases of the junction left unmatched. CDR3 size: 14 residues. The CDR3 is CASSRDRGSYEQYF. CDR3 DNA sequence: TGTGCCAGCTCAAGGGACAGGGGATCCTACGAGCAGTACTTC. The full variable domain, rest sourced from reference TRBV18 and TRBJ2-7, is NAGVMQNPRHLVRRRGQEARLRCSPMKGHSHVYWYRQLPEEGLKFMVYLQKENIIDESGMPKERFSAEFPKEGPSILRIQQVVRGDSAAYFCASSRDRGSYEQYFGPGTRLTVT.

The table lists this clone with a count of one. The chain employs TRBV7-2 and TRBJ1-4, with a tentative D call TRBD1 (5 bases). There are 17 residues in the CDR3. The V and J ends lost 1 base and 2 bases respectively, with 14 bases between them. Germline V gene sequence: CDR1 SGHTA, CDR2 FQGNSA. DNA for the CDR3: TGTGCCAGCAGCTTAGTGGCGGGGGGGTTTACTAATGAAAAACTGTTTTTT. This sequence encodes CASSLVAGGFTNEKLFF.

CDR3 sequence (DNA): TGTGCCAGCAGCTTAGGGCTAGCGGGGTTTCGGGAGACCCAGTACTTC. It is translated as CASSLGLAGFRETQYF. This chain links TRBV13 with TRBJ2-5; TRBD2 matches at 9 bases. With V trimmed by 0 bases and J by 5 bases, 7 bases remained unmatched. Germline CDR1 reads PRHDT; CDR2 reads FYEKMQ (reference sequence). This CDR3 comprises 16 residues.

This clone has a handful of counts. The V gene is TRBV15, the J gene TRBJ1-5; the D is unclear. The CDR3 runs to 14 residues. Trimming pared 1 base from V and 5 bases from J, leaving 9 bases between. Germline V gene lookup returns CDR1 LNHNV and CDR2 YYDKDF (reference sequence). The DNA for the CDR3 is TGTGCCACCAGCAGAGTCCTTCTTTATCAGCCCCAGCATTTT. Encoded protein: CATSRVLLYQPQHF.

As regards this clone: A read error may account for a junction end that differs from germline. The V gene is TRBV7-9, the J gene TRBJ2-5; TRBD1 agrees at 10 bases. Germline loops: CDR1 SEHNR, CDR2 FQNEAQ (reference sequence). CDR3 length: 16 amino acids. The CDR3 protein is CSSSAFDRGRGETQYF. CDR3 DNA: TGTTCCAGCAGCGCCTTCGACAGGGGGCGAGGGGAGACCCAGTACTTC.

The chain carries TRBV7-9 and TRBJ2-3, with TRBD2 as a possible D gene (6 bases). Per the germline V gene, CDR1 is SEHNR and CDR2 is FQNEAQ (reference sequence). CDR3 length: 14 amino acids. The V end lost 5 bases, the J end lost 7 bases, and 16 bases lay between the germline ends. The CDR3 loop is CASSNPGAQYTQYF. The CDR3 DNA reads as TGTGCCAGCAGCAACCCGGGAGCTCAATATACGCAGTATTTT.

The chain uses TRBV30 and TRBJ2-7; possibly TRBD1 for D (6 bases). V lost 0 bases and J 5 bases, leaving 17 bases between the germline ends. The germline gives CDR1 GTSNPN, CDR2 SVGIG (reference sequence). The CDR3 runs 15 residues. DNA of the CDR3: TGTGCCTGGAGTGTAATTCGGTACAGGGTTCACGAGCAGTACTTC. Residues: CAWSVIRYRVHEQYF.

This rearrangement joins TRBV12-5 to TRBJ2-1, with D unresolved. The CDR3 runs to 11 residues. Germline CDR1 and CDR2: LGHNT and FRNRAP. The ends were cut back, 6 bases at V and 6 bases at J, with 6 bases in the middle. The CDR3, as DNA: TGTGCTAGTGGCCGAGCCAATGAGCAGTTCTTC. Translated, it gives CASGRANEQFF.

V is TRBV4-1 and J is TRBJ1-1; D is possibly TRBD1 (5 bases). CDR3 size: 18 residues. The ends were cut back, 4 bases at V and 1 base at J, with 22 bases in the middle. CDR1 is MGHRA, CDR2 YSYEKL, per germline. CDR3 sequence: CASSLPRGGTLPNTEAFF. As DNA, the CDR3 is TGCGCCAGCAGCCTCCCCCGGGGAGGGACCCTTCCGAACACTGAAGCTTTCTTT.

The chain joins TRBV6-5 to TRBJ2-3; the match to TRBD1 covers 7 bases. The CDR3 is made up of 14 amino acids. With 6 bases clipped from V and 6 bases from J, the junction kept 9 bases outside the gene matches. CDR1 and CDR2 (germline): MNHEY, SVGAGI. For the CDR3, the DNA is TGTGCCAGCAGCCCGAATACAGGGGCGGATACGCAGTATTTT. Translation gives CASSPNTGADTQYF.

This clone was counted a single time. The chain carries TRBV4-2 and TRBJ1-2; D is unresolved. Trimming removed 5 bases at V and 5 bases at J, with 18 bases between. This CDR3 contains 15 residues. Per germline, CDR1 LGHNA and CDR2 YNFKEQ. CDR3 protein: CASSSRTGYQYGYTF. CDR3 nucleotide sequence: TGTGCCAGCAGCTCTCGGACTGGGTACCAGTATGGCTACACCTTC.

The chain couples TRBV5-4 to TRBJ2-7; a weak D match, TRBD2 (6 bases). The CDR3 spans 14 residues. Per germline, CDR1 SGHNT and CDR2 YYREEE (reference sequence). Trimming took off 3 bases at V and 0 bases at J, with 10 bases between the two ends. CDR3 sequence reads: CASSSGLLSYEQYF. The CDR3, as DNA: TGTGCCAGCAGCTCGGGACTTCTCTCCTACGAGCAGTACTTC.

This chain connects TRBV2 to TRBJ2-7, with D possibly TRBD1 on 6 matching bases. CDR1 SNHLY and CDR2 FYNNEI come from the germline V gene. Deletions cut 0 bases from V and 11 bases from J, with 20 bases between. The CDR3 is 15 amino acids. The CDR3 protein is CASSEAGTRTLGKYF. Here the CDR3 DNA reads TGTGCCAGCAGTGAAGCCGGGACACGAACGCTTGGGAAGTACTTC.

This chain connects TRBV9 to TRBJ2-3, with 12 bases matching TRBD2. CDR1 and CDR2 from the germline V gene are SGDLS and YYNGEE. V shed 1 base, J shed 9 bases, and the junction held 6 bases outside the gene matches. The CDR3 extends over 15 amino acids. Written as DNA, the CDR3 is TGTGCCAGCAGCGTAACTAGCGGGGGGACAGGCACGCAGTATTTT. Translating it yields CASSVTSGGTGTQYF.

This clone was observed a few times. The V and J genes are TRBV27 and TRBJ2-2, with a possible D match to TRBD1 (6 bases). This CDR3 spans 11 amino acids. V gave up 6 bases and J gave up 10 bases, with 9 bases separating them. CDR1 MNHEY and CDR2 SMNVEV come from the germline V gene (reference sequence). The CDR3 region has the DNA TGTGCCAGCAGCCCAGGGGAGGAGCTGTTTTTT. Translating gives CASSPGEELFF.

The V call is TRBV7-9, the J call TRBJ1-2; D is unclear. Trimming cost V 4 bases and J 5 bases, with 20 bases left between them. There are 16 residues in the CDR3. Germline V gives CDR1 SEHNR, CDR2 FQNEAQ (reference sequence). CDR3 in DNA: TGTGCCAGCAGCTCCCTGGGCGATTTCGCTCGGTATGGCTACACCTTC. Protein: CASSSLGDFARYGYTF.